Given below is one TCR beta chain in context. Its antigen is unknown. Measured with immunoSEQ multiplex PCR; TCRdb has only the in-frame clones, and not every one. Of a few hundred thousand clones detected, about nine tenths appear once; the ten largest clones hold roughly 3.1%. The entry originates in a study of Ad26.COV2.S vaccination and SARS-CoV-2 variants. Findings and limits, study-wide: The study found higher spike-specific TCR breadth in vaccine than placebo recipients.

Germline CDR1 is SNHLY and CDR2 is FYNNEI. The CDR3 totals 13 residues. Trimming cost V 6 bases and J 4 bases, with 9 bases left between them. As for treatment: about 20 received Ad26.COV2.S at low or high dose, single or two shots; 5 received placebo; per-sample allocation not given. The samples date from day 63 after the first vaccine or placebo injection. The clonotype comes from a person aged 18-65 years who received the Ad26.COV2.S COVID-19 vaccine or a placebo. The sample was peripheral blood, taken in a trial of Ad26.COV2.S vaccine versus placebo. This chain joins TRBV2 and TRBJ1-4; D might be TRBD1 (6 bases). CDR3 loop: CASSGQFNEKLFF. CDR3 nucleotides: TGTGCCAGCAGCGGACAGTTTAATGAAAAACTGTTTTTT.